What follows are 9 T cell receptor beta chains derived from one specimen sequenced in a study of CD4 T cells in relation to SARS-CoV-2 and coronaviruses. CD4+ T cells from unexposed donors were obtained before the COVID-19 pandemic (2011-2018). TCRdb's table, derived via immunoSEQ multiplex PCR, lists solely in-frame clones and lacks some. The sample shows 55,000 to 70,000 clones, 85% to 95% of them seen only once. The sequencing sample was made of naive CD4+ T cells from PBMCs. The subset: naive CD4+ T cells isolated by negative enrichment. All receptors derive from a human donor in good health.

The chain carries TRBV5-6 and TRBJ2-7, with 9 bases fitting TRBD2. Per germline, CDR1 SGHDT and CDR2 YYEEEE. The length of the CDR3 is 16 residues. Trimming took 4 bases from V and 3 from J; bases not matched to a gene: 11. CDR3 nucleotides: TGTGCCAGCAGCCCCTGGGGCGGGGGGGCAGACTACGAGCAGTACTTC. Its translation: CASSPWGGGADYEQYF.

The chain uses TRBV9 and TRBJ2-3; D is unresolved. This CDR3 spans 13 amino acids. V was pared by 2 bases and J by 1 base, with 5 bases between. From germline, CDR1 is SGDLS and CDR2 YYNGEE. This CDR3 is CASSVGGTDTQYF. CDR3 DNA sequence: TGTGCCAGCAGCGTTGGGGGCACAGATACGCAGTATTTT.

The chain is built from TRBV19 and TRBJ2-2; 9 nucleotides line up with TRBD1. Per germline, CDR1 LNHDA and CDR2 SQIVND (reference sequence). J gave up 0 bases and V 5 bases, and 13 bases lay outside the gene matches. The CDR3 contains 19 residues. Here the CDR3 DNA reads TGTGCCAGTAGTCTGGTGAGGACAGGGGTGGGCTCGAACACCGGGGAGCTGTTTTTT. This gives the protein CASSLVRTGVGSNTGELFF.

The chain is built from TRBV28 and TRBJ1-1; no clear D gene. The V and J ends lost 10 bases and 1 base respectively, with 10 bases between them. Looked up from germline, CDR1 is MDHEN and CDR2 is SYDVKM. CDR3 size: 12 residues. CDR3 nucleotides: TGTGCCACCCCGACTGGGAACACTGAAGCTTTCTTT. This gives the protein CATPTGNTEAFF.

V usage is TRBV3-1 (or the pseudogene TRBV3-2) and J usage is TRBJ2-3; 16 nucleotides line up with TRBD2. V was pared by 1 base and J by 5 bases, with 3 bases of the junction left unmatched. This CDR3 is 17 amino acids long. Germline-derived CDR1 and CDR2 are LGHDT and YNNKEL (reference sequence). The CDR3 protein is CASSQGGLAGGQDTQYF. CDR3 coding DNA: TGTGCCAGCAGCCAAGGGGGACTAGCGGGGGGGCAAGATACGCAGTATTTT.

The J gene is TRBJ1-5, the V gene TRBV18, with D unclear. V was shortened by 3 bases and J by 5 bases, with 8 bases between the two germline ends. The germline CDR1 and CDR2 sequences are KGHSH and LQKENI. The CDR3 has 13 amino acids. CDR3 nucleotide sequence: TGTGCCAGCTCACCGCAATGGGATCAGCCCCAGCATTTT. Translation gives CASSPQWDQPQHF. Full variable domain (remainder filled in from reference TRBV18 and TRBJ1-5): NAGVMQNPRHLVRRRGQEARLRCSPMKGHSHVYWYRQLPEEGLKFMVYLQKENIIDESGMPKERFSAEFPKEGPSILRIQQVVRGDSAAYFCASSPQWDQPQHFGDGTRLSIL.

The genes are TRBV6-2 or TRBV6-3 and TRBJ2-5; maybe TRBD1 (5 bases). The V gene lost 4 bases and the J gene lost 1 base, with 19 bases spanning the gap. There are 17 residues in the CDR3. The germline V gene has CDR1 MNHEY and CDR2 SVGEGT. DNA for the CDR3: TGTGCCAGCAGTTGGACCCTAGGGGCCGACGGCCAAGAGACCCAGTACTTC. Amino acid sequence: CASSWTLGADGQETQYF.

The J gene is TRBJ1-2, the V gene TRBV3-1 (or the pseudogene TRBV3-2), with D possibly matching TRBD1 (5 bases). The CDR3 runs 14 residues. Germline V lookup: CDR1 LGHDT, CDR2 YNNKEL (reference sequence). V was trimmed by 7 bases and J by 5 bases, leaving 17 bases between them. The CDR3 DNA reads as TGTGCCAGCAAAGGGACGGATCAAGCGTATGGCTACACCTTC. It codes for CASKGTDQAYGYTF.

J is TRBJ2-4 and V is TRBV19; possible D gene TRBD2, 6 bases. The germline CDR1 and CDR2 sequences are LNHDA and SQIVND (reference sequence). The V and J ends lost 7 bases and 6 bases respectively, with 19 bases between them. This CDR3 is built from 15 residues. The CDR3 sequence: CASTPGRLGGNIQYF. CDR3 nucleotide sequence: TGTGCCAGTACCCCGGGTAGATTGGGGGGAAACATTCAGTACTTC.